This T cell receptor (beta chain) derives from a study of T cells in Graves' hyperthyroidism and ophthalmopathy (dated by TCRdb to about 2019). Regarding the complete study: TCR V-J signatures able to tell the groups apart were searched for in a discovery cohort of 90 to 100 patients, of whom fewer than 45 had Graves' ophthalmopathy and some 60 had stable Graves' hyperthyroidism. Prospective prediction of ophthalmopathy was tested in an independent validation cohort of 18 to 20 hyperthyroidism patients and 15 to 17 patients who later progressed to ophthalmopathy. The 75 to 100 discovery patients were divided at random into training and test sets in a 7:3 ratio. In addition, the study compared T-cell repertoires in thyroid tissue and in blood from six Graves' hyperthyroidism patients. Following sampling, methimazole starting at 30 mg daily was given to hyperthyroidism patients, and high-dose intravenous methylprednisolone was given to ophthalmopathy patients. The paper describes TCR Vbeta CDR3 sequencing of 120 to 150 peripheral blood samples, made up of roughly 40 ophthalmopathy patients, over 70 hyperthyroidism patients and roughly 17 progressor patients.

The CDR3 is 12 amino acids long, termini counted. From a lookup of the germline V gene, CDR1 and CDR2 are SNHLY and FYNNEI. With respect to this clonotype: There is no known antigen for this receptor. The CDR3 carries no conserved terminal phenylalanine or tryptophan, so it likely arises from a read error. The DNA is omitted, as the CDR3 cannot be located on it reliably, and the CDR3 follows TCRdb's listing.

What the authors observed across the whole study: Blood samples also contained most of the expanded thyroid clonotypes (frequency above 0.001), which suggests that blood repertoires may reflect thyroid immune responses. Ophthalmopathy was separated from stable hyperthyroidism by a 13 V-J signature model, with over 85% sensitivity and approximately 81% specificity obtained in cross-validation and 80%/75% obtained in testing. In validation, the model predicted progression to ophthalmopathy with 55% to 71% sensitivity and roughly 75% specificity, a median of approximately 6.5 months before onset. Sample size was not statistically predetermined, and investigators were not blinded to group allocation.

Any patient with an uncontrolled infection, another autoimmune disease, pregnancy or lactation was excluded. Diagnoses were based on clinical symptoms, serum thyroxine and TRAb, thyroid ultrasound and orbital computed tomography. Total RNA was extracted using Trizol reagent, and RNA quality was assessed on an Agilent 2100 Bioanalyzer. Amplification of TCR beta CDR3 regions was carried out from RNA transcripts. The first round of RT-PCR for the TCR CDR3 was performed with the HTBI primer set and the Qiagen OneStep RT-PCR kit. Libraries were constructed in a second round of multiplex PCR, after which size selection and purification were performed. Sequencing of the libraries was done on an Illumina HiSeq2000 using paired-end 100 bp reads. In the paper's pipeline: SOAPnuke was used to process the raw data, removing reads that contained adapters or uncalled bases, had a mean Phred below 15, or lacked an exact match to the constant primer or identifier. High-quality paired reads were merged using COPE v1.2.5, and each unique nucleotide sequence was defined as a clonotype. Clonotypes were aligned to IMGT TRBV, TRBD and TRBJ reference segments using MiTCR v1.1. Only V-J combinations with frequency above 0.0001, covering about 99% of repertoires, were analysed. A TCS score was defined as the ratio between F50 (clonal expansion) and ExV (chaos), using BLOSUM62-based TCRdist between CDR3 peptides within each V-J. Welch's t-statistics and random forest reduced around 510 V-J features to about 13, which were used in a naive Bayes classifier (R e1071). Thyroid-blood repertoire similarity was quantified with the Morisita-Horn index. Using fastp at Q25 and MiXCR, TCRdb reprocessed the public reads and kept productive beta chains. Here each entry gathers all rows of one CDR3 protein and keeps the most common genes and DNA. In this record, the V and J calls reflect TCRdb's handling and not the investigators' own analysis. The sample yields 500,000 to 800,000 distinct CDR3 sequences; just under 45% were counted once. Of the sample, less than 9.5% falls within the top ten clones.

The receptor comes from an adult man with Graves' disease, either hyperthyroidism or ophthalmopathy (not recorded which). The rearranged chain carries TRBV2 and TRBJ1-6. The sample taken for sequencing was peripheral blood or thyroid tissue (not recorded which). The CDR3 reads as follows: CASRQPRDPLNY.